The 15 T cell receptor beta chains listed next were all sequenced from one sample in a study of blood T cell repertoires in COVID-19. Using immunoSEQ multiplex PCR, the repertoire was profiled, and TCRdb retains in-frame clones only, with some absent. The repertoire holds about 180,000 clones, 80% to 90% seen once, with about 9.7% in the top ten. The source material was peripheral blood. The receptors originated from a man aged 45-65 years with active or convalescent COVID-19.

The chain links TRBV11-2 to TRBJ2-3; TRBD2 matches 7 bases. The CDR3 covers 17 residues. V lost 6 bases, J lost 2 bases, and 14 bases stayed unmatched. Germline loops: CDR1 SGHAT, CDR2 FQNNGV. The CDR3 DNA reads as TGTGCCAGCAGACCGACAACAAGACTAGCATCCACAGATACGCAGTATTTT. Residues: CASRPTTRLASTDTQYF.

This chain connects TRBV19 to TRBJ1-4, with a possible D match to TRBD1 (6 bases). The germline V and J ends were trimmed by 7 bases and 7 bases, with 13 bases remaining between them. The CDR3 is 13 residues long. Germline V lookup: CDR1 LNHDA, CDR2 SQIVND (reference sequence). CDR3 nucleotide sequence: TGTGCCAGTACGGACAGTCAACCTGAAAAACTGTTTTTT. Translating it yields CASTDSQPEKLFF.

This clone was seen only once. The rearrangement uses TRBV9 and TRBJ1-5, with a tentative D call TRBD1 (5 bases). The CDR3 loop spans 14 amino acids. Germline V gene data show CDR1 as SGDLS and CDR2 as YYNGEE. The ends were cut back, 4 bases at V and 0 bases at J, with 8 bases in the middle. Written as DNA, the CDR3 is TGTGCCAGCAGCATTGACAGTAGCAATCAGCCCCAGCATTTT. It translates to CASSIDSSNQPQHF.

A single count supports this clone. The V call is TRBV30, the J call TRBJ1-6; the match to TRBD1 covers 8 bases. The CDR3 runs 15 residues. Germline V CDR1 and CDR2: GTSNPN, SVGIG (reference sequence). The V segment lost 2 bases and the J segment 8 bases; nucleotides outside the gene matches: 8. CDR3 nucleotides: TGTGCCTGGAGTTTCACGCAGGGGGCGGATTCACCCCTCCACTTT. Translation gives CAWSFTQGADSPLHF.

The rearrangement links TRBV7-9 to TRBJ2-3, with D unresolved. Trimming left V 5 bases short and J 0 bases short, with 12 bases between. This CDR3 region has 15 residues. Germline CDR1 is SEHNR and CDR2 is FQNEAQ (reference sequence). CDR3 sequence: CASSLPLPSTDTQYF. CDR3 in DNA: TGTGCCAGCAGCCTACCTCTTCCTAGCACAGATACGCAGTATTTT.

V gene TRBV12-3 or TRBV12-4 combines with J gene TRBJ2-3; D might be TRBD2 (5 bases). CDR3 length: 11 amino acids. The germline V and J ends were trimmed by 2 bases and 10 bases, with 7 bases remaining between them. The CDR3 sequence: CASSLKEAQYF. For the CDR3, the DNA is TGTGCCAGCAGTTTAAAGGAGGCGCAGTATTTT.

The chain recombines TRBV28 with TRBJ1-2; tentatively, D is TRBD1 (5 bases). The CDR3 spans 16 residues. V gave up 2 bases and J gave up 7 bases, with 20 bases separating them. Per the germline V gene, CDR1 is MDHEN and CDR2 is SYDVKM. This chain's CDR3 is CASSLGWAQGFRGYTF. The CDR3 DNA follows: TGTGCCAGCAGTTTAGGATGGGCCCAGGGTTTCCGTGGCTACACCTTC.

The DNA of the CDR3 is TGTGCCAGCAGCTCCGGGACAGGGTCTGAAGCTTTCTTT. Protein: CASSSGTGSEAFF. The V and J genes are TRBV7-7 and TRBJ1-1; 9 bases line up with TRBD1. The CDR3 runs 13 residues. J was trimmed by 6 bases and V by 4 bases; bases with no gene match: 3. CDR1 is SSHAT and CDR2 is FNYEAQ in the germline V gene (reference sequence).

The chain uses TRBV19 and TRBJ1-1; D perhaps matches TRBD1 (5 bases). The germline CDR1 and CDR2 sequences are LNHDA and SQIVND (reference sequence). This CDR3 contains 14 residues. V was shortened by 6 bases and J by 0 bases, with 11 bases between the two germline ends. The CDR3 DNA reads TGTGCCAGTAGGCGGGGGACCTTGAACACTGAAGCTTTCTTT. Its translation is CASRRGTLNTEAFF.

The chain combines TRBV29-1 with TRBJ1-3, with D unresolved. Trimming shortened V by 2 bases and J by 0 bases, and 5 bases separated the two germline ends. The germline V gene has CDR1 SQVTM and CDR2 ANQGSEA. CDR3 length: 13 amino acids. The CDR3 coding sequence is TGCAGCGTTGAACACTCCTCTGGAAACACCATATATTTT. This codes for CSVEHSSGNTIYF. Full variable domain (outside the CDR3, taken from reference TRBV29-1 and TRBJ1-3): SAVISQKPSRDICQRGTSLTIQCQVDSQVTMMFWYRQQPGQSLTLIATANQGSEATYESGFVIDKFPISRPNLTFSTLTVSNMSPEDSSIYLCSVEHSSGNTIYFGEGSWLTVV.

The V gene is TRBV28, the J gene TRBJ1-5; maybe TRBD1 (6 bases). V was cut by 5 bases and J by 3 bases, with 14 bases left in between. The CDR3 contains 15 residues. CDR1 MDHEN and CDR2 SYDVKM come from the germline V gene. The CDR3, as DNA: TGTGCCAGCAGTGATTACGACAGGCTCAATCAGCCCCAGCATTTT. This translates into CASSDYDRLNQPQHF.

Comment on this clone: Other DNA variants within this sample encode the same CDR3. The chain links TRBV9 to TRBJ1-6; no definite D call. Germline assignment: CDR1 SGDLS and CDR2 YYNGEE. The V end lost 0 bases, the J end lost 6 bases, and 7 bases lay between the germline ends. The CDR3 has 14 amino acids. The CDR3 DNA reads as TGTGCCAGCAGCGTAGGGGCAGTTAATTCACCCCTCCACTTT. It translates to CASSVGAVNSPLHF.

The chain uses TRBV9 and TRBJ1-1; 7 bases fit TRBD1. Trimming took 3 bases from V and 5 from J; bases not matched to a gene: 10. Germline V gene sequence: CDR1 SGDLS, CDR2 YYNGEE. The CDR3 is made up of 15 amino acids. CDR3 in DNA: TGTGCCAGCAGCGAGAGTGGGCAGGGGGGAACTGAAGCTTTCTTT. Translating it yields CASSESGQGGTEAFF.

The V and J genes are TRBV14 and TRBJ1-1; the match to TRBD1 covers 8 bases. The CDR3 runs 13 residues. Unmatched junction bases numbered 6, after V lost 6 bases and J lost 6 bases. The germline V gene encodes CDR1 SGHDN and CDR2 FVKESK. CDR3 sequence: CASRPQGVPEAFF. DNA of the CDR3: TGTGCCAGCAGACCACAGGGGGTCCCTGAAGCTTTCTTT.

The chain couples TRBV7-3 to TRBJ2-3; 7 positions agree with TRBD1. The length of the CDR3 is 15 residues. V was pared by 5 bases and J by 3 bases, with 8 bases of the junction left unmatched. Germline-derived CDR1 and CDR2 are SGHTA and FQGTGA. The CDR3 reads CASSGAGQATDTQYF. The CDR3 nucleotides are TGTGCCAGCAGCGGTGCCGGACAGGCTACAGATACGCAGTATTTT.